A selection of T cell receptor beta chains follows, all from one sample in a study of blood T cell repertoires in COVID-19. Measured with immunoSEQ multiplex PCR; TCRdb has only the in-frame clones, and not every one. This sample has more than 400,000 clones, with 75% to 90% found just once. The sequenced material came from peripheral blood. Receptors originate from a human donor in a cohort sampled during active COVID-19. The CDR3 runs from the conserved cysteine through the conserved F or W. D genes are given only for firm matches. Size is omitted from some rows. Given values are once, few, many or a class for expanded clones.

clone_size j_call v_call d_call cdr3_nt cdr3_aa
few TRBJ2-5 TRBV2 TRBD2 TGTGCCAGCAGCGCGCTCTATCTGGGACTAGCGGGAGTAGGCCAGTACTTC CASSALYLGLAGVGQYF
few TRBJ1-5 TRBV12-3/TRBV12-4 - TGTGCCAGCAGTCTCCCAGAATCGCCCCAGCATTTT CASSLPESPQHF
- TRBJ2-3 TRBV19 TRBD2 TGTGCCAGTAGTATGGGGGACTATTACACAGATACGCAGTATTTT CASSMGDYYTDTQYF
- TRBJ1-4 TRBV7-9 - TGTGCCAGCAGTGGTTTTGTCCCGGGACACGGTATGAAAAAACTGTTTTTT CASSGFVPGHGMKKLFF
- TRBJ2-7 TRBV19 - TGTGCCAGTAGTGTAAACAGGTACTCCTACGAGCAGTACTTC CASSVNRYSYEQYF
- TRBJ1-1 TRBV3-1/TRBV3-2 - TGTGCCAGCAGCCAAGCGCGGGTTGGGTCGGGCACTGAAGCTTTCTTT CASSQARVGSGTEAFF
- TRBJ1-3 TRBV5-6 TRBD1 TGTGCCAGCAGCCTCGGGACAGGGGGAGTATCTGGAAACACCATATATTTT CASSLGTGGVSGNTIYF
- TRBJ2-4 TRBV11-2 - TGTGCCAGCAGCCCCGTGGGGGCGAACATTCAGTACTTC CASSPVGANIQYF
- TRBJ2-1 TRBV5-1 - TGCGCCAGCAGCTTGGGGGGGGAGCTCAACAATGAGCAGTTCTTC CASSLGGELNNEQFF
few TRBJ1-5 TRBV7-2 - TGTGCCAGCAGCTTCGAGCAGGGCTTCAATCAGCCCCAGCATTTT CASSFEQGFNQPQHF
once TRBJ2-7 TRBV5-4 TRBD2 TGTGCCAGCAGGAAAGGGACTAGCGGCGCCTACGAGCAGTACTTC CASRKGTSGAYEQYF
- TRBJ1-1 TRBV29-1 - TGCAGCGTTGAACGGGGGGACCGGAACACTGAAGCTTTCTTT CSVERGDRNTEAFF
once TRBJ1-3 TRBV6-6 - TGTGCCAGCAGACCAACAGGGCCCGGAAACACCATATATTTT CASRPTGPGNTIYF
- TRBJ2-7 TRBV7-9 - TGTGCCAGCAGCTTAATTAACGAGCAGTACTTC CASSLINEQYF
once TRBJ2-2 TRBV24-1 - TGTGCCACCAGTGTGGCGCAGGGGAACACCGGGGAGCTGTTTTTT CATSVAQGNTGELFF
- TRBJ2-3 TRBV21-1 - TGTGCCAGCAGCAAATATGGACTAGCGGGGGTCACAGATACGCAGTATTTT CASSKYGLAGVTDTQYF
- TRBJ2-1 TRBV5-1 TRBD2 TGCGCCAGCAGCGGGGGACTAGCGGGAATTAATGAGCAGTTCTTC CASSGGLAGINEQFF
- TRBJ1-2 TRBV9 TRBD1 TGTGCCAGCAGCGTTAGACAGGGGTTAGGGTATGGCTACACCTTC CASSVRQGLGYGYTF
- TRBJ1-5 TRBV5-8 - TGTGCCAGCAGAACGAGGGGAGGGGGCAATCAGCCCCAGCATTTT CASRTRGGGNQPQHF
- TRBJ2-7 TRBV19 TRBD1 TGTGCCAGTAGTATAGCGGGGACAGGAGTTACCTACGAGCAGTACTTC CASSIAGTGVTYEQYF
- TRBJ2-2 TRBV9 TRBD1 TGTGCCAGCAGCGGTGCCGGGACAGGGAAGGCCGGGGAGCTGTTTTTT CASSGAGTGKAGELFF
- TRBJ2-2 TRBV7-9 - TGTGCCAGCATCCCTCGTGGCACTAGTGGGAAGGGAACCGGGGAGCTGTTTTTT CASIPRGTSGKGTGELFF
- TRBJ2-7 TRBV28 - TGTGCCAGCACGGGGGGCTCTAAGGGCGAGCAGTACTTC CASTGGSKGEQYF
- TRBJ2-1 TRBV6-2/TRBV6-3 - TGTGCCAGCAGCCTCGGGGGCTCCTACAATGAGCAGTTCTTC CASSLGGSYNEQFF
- TRBJ1-2 TRBV7-2 - TGTGCCAGCAGCTTACGGCCACAGGGCCTCGGCTATGGCTACACCTTC CASSLRPQGLGYGYTF
- TRBJ2-7 TRBV9 - TGTGCCAGCAGCGACGGGAACTCCTACGAGCAGTACTTC CASSDGNSYEQYF
few TRBJ2-3 TRBV10-3 TRBD1 TGTGCCATCACCCGGACAGGGGTGGCAGATACGCAGTATTTT CAITRTGVADTQYF
- TRBJ2-2 TRBV10-1 TRBD2 TGCGCCAGCAGTTGGACTAGCGGACTGAACACCGGGGAGCTGTTTTTT CASSWTSGLNTGELFF
- TRBJ1-2 TRBV19 TRBD1 TGTGCCAGTAGCACGACAGGGTACTTCTACACCTTC CASSTTGYFYTF
- TRBJ1-4 TRBV4-3 - TGCGCCAGCAGCCCCCGAGATTATCAGCGTTCTAATGAAAAACTGTTTTTT CASSPRDYQRSNEKLFF
- TRBJ1-6 TRBV2 - TGTGCCAGCACACTGGGCAGGGTCGAGTCACCCCTCCACTTT CASTLGRVESPLHF
- TRBJ2-7 TRBV30 TRBD2 TGTGCCTGGATAGGGCGGGGGGGAGACGAGCAGTACTTC CAWIGRGGDEQYF
- TRBJ2-7 TRBV30 - TGTGCCTGGAGAAGAGGTAGCGGAAGCTCCTACGAGCAGTACTTC CAWRRGSGSSYEQYF
- TRBJ2-1 TRBV11-2 - TGTGCCAGCAGCTCCCGGTGGAATGAGCAGTTCTTC CASSSRWNEQFF
- TRBJ2-1 TRBV11-2 - TGTGCCAGCAGCTTAGGGGCTCAGGATGAGCAGTTCTTC CASSLGAQDEQFF
once TRBJ2-3 TRBV24-1 TRBD2 TGTGCCACCAGTGATCCTCGGACTAGCGGAGCGCGGGGTACAGATACGCAGTATTTT CATSDPRTSGARGTDTQYF
- TRBJ1-2 TRBV29-1 TRBD1 TGCAGCGTTGGGACAGGACAGGACTATGGCTACACCTTC CSVGTGQDYGYTF
- TRBJ1-1 TRBV19 - TGTGCCAGTAGTATATTAGCGGAAACCGGTGAAGCTTTCTTT CASSILAETGEAFF
- TRBJ1-4 TRBV6-5 TRBD1 TGTGCCAGCAGTCCCAGGGGGCTCGGAGAAAAACTGTTTTTT CASSPRGLGEKLFF
- TRBJ2-7 TRBV19 TRBD1 TGTGCCAGTAGTATAGCGAGACAGGGGGCGAGCTCCTACGAGCAGTACTTC CASSIARQGASSYEQYF
- TRBJ1-5 TRBV30 - TGTGCCTGGAGTGTACGGGACTGGAGATCAAATAGCAATCAGCCCCAGCATTTT CAWSVRDWRSNSNQPQHF
- TRBJ2-7 TRBV7-8 - TGTGCCAGCAGCCCCTCGGTTCACGAGCAGTACTTC CASSPSVHEQYF
- TRBJ2-7 TRBV12-3/TRBV12-4 - TGTGCCAGTTTGAGGAGGGGCCACGAGCAGTACTTC CASLRRGHEQYF
- TRBJ1-2 TRBV2 - TGTGCCAGCAGTGATACAGAGAACTACTATGGCTACACCTTC CASSDTENYYGYTF
- TRBJ2-6 TRBV6-4 - TGTGCCAGCAGTGACTCCGCAGGGACTGGGGCCAACGTCCTGACTTTC CASSDSAGTGANVLTF
- TRBJ2-1 TRBV19 TRBD2 TGTGCCAGTAGTATAATCCTAGCGGGGTCTGAGCAGTTCTTC CASSIILAGSEQFF
- TRBJ1-4 TRBV30 TRBD1 TGTGCCGGTTTCGGGGGACAGGTGGGCGAAAAACTGTTTTTT CAGFGGQVGEKLFF
few TRBJ2-1 TRBV28 TRBD2 TGTGCCAGCAGTATCTCCGGGACTAGAAACAATGAGCAGTTCTTC CASSISGTRNNEQFF
few TRBJ1-1 TRBV7-3 TRBD1 TGTGCCAGCAGCTCACAGGGGCCCAACACTGAAGCTTTCTTT CASSSQGPNTEAFF